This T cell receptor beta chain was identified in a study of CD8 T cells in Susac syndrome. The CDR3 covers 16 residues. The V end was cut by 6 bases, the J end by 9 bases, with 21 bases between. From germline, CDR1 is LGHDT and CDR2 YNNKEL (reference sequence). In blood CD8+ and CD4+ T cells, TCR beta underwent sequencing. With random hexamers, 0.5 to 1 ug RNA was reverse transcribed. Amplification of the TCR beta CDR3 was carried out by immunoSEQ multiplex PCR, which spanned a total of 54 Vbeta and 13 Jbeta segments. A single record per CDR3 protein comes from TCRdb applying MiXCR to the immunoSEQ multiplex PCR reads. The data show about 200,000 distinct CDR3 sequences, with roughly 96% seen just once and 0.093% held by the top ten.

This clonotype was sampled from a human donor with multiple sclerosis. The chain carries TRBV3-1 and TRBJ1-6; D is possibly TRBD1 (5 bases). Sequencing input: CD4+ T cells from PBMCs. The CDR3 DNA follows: TGTGCCAGCAGTCACGGGGCCCTGGCCGCAAGTTCACCCCTCCACTTT. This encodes CASSHGALAASSPLHF.